This T cell receptor (beta chain) originates from a study of CD8 T cells in Susac syndrome. Note on this clonotype: Its target is not known.

Broader study findings: The study admitted that it had a relatively small number of individuals in its TCR sequencing and HLA analysis.

CDR1 KGHDR and CDR2 SFDVKD come from the germline V gene. Germline trimming cut 3 bases from V and 2 bases from J; bases unmatched to any gene: 5. This CDR3 spans 16 amino acids. Sequencing of TCR beta was carried out in blood CD8+ and CD4+ T cells. TEMRA cells underwent FACS enrichment and CD8+ and CD4+ T cells underwent negative isolation. RNA in amounts of roughly 0.5 to 1 ug was reverse transcribed with random hexamers. The amplification used immunoSEQ multiplex PCR on TCR beta CDR3; it spanned 54 Vbeta and 13 Jbeta. TCRdb called the immunoSEQ multiplex PCR reads again in MiXCR, with one record for every CDR3 protein. The repertoire consists of a few hundred thousand distinct CDR3 sequences, with around 85% occurring once and the leading ten covering about 0.12%.

The sequence came from a human donor with multiple sclerosis. Sequenced sample: CD8+ T cells from PBMCs. This chain connects TRBV24-1 to TRBJ2-2; 7 bases fit TRBD1. This CDR3 reads CATSDQTGENTGELFF. CDR3 nucleotide sequence: TGTGCCACCAGTGATCAAACAGGGGAAAACACCGGGGAGCTGTTTTTT.